Below are 23 T cell receptor beta chains sequenced from a single sample in a study of T cells in Graves' hyperthyroidism and ophthalmopathy. RNA transcripts served as the template for amplifying TCR beta CDR3 regions. Using the HTBI primer set, a first-round RT-PCR was run on the TCR CDR3. Each CDR3 protein gets one entry after TCRdb re-called the multiplex PCR reads with MiXCR. Among about 640,000 distinct CDR3 sequences, 20% were seen once, and the ten largest hold about 34%. Material: blood. The receptors shown here come from a man aged 25-45 years with Graves' ophthalmopathy.

The rearrangement links TRBV6-1 to TRBJ2-1; TRBD2 matches 14 bases. Germline loops: CDR1 MNHNS, CDR2 SASEGT. Trimming removed 4 bases from V and 7 bases from J; junction bases left unmatched: 6. The CDR3 consists of 16 residues. The chain's CDR3 is CASSVPTSGRGNEQFF. DNA of the CDR3: TGTGCCAGCAGTGTCCCGACTAGCGGGAGGGGGAATGAGCAGTTCTTC.

CDR3 loop: CSARDSPGQSYEQYF. The CDR3 coding sequence is TGCAGTGCTAGAGATTCTCCAGGACAGAGCTACGAGCAGTACTTC. The V call is TRBV20-1, the J call TRBJ2-7; D might be TRBD1 (6 bases). V shed 0 bases and J shed 3 bases, with 15 bases lying between them. This CDR3 is built from 15 residues. Germline V lookup: CDR1 DFQATT, CDR2 SNEGSKA (reference sequence).

The genes are TRBV7-9 and TRBJ1-1, with D perhaps matching TRBD1 (5 bases). V dropped 8 bases and J dropped 1 base, with 17 bases sitting between them. The CDR3 is 15 residues long. Germline CDR1 is SEHNR and CDR2 is FQNEAQ (reference sequence). CDR3 DNA: TGTGCCAGCGGCTGGGGGGGGGGAAGGAACACTGAAGCTTTCTTT. Residues: CASGWGGGRNTEAFF.

This clonotype came up many times. The CDR3 here is CASSGLPKETQYF. The CDR3 nucleotides are TGTGCCAGCAGCGGGTTGCCGAAAGAGACCCAGTACTTC. The rearrangement uses TRBV7-9 and TRBJ2-5; no firm D call. V was clipped by 5 bases and J by 3 bases, with 10 bases between them. The CDR3 sequence is 13 residues long. Germline CDR1 reads SEHNR; CDR2 reads FQNEAQ (reference sequence). The whole variable domain, filled in from reference TRBV7-9 and TRBJ2-5, reads DTGVSQNPRHKITKRGQNVTFRCDPISEHNRLYWYRQTLGQGPEFLTYFQNEAQLEKSRLLSDRFSAERPKGSFSTLEIQRTEQGDSAMYLCASSGLPKETQYFGPGTRLLVL.

This rearrangement joins TRBV9 to TRBJ2-5; tentatively, D is TRBD1 or TRBD2 (5 bases each). The germline V and J ends were trimmed by 2 bases and 2 bases, with 19 bases remaining between them. Germline V gives CDR1 SGDLS, CDR2 YYNGEE. This CDR3 has 17 residues. The CDR3 region has the DNA TGTGCCAGCAGCGTCCTCCTTTGGGGACGTATACAAGAGACCCAGTACTTC. Its translation is CASSVLLWGRIQETQYF.

This clonotype was counted between two and nine times. This chain links TRBV28 with TRBJ2-1, with TRBD1 matching over 9 bases. CDR1 and CDR2 (germline): MDHEN, SYDVKM. J was trimmed by 5 bases and V by 6 bases; bases with no gene match: 8. The CDR3 extends over 15 amino acids. CDR3 sequence: CASSQGQGFDNEQFF. CDR3 sequence (DNA): TGTGCCAGCAGCCAAGGACAGGGGTTCGACAATGAGCAGTTCTTC.

This clonotype was picked up many times. The chain employs TRBV7-9 and TRBJ2-6; D may be TRBD2 (6 bases). V lost 2 bases and J lost 0, with 11 bases in between. Germline CDR1 is SEHNR and CDR2 is FQNEAQ (reference sequence). The CDR3 totals 17 residues. The CDR3 protein is CASSLKGAGSGANVLTF. Written as DNA, the CDR3 is TGTGCCAGCAGCTTAAAAGGAGCGGGCTCTGGGGCCAACGTCCTGACTTTC.

This clonotype was picked up a small number of times. The V and J genes are TRBV7-9 and TRBJ1-2; D gene unclear. V was pared by 1 base and J by 6 bases, with 6 bases between. The CDR3 is made up of 12 amino acids. Germline lookup yields CDR1 SEHNR and CDR2 FQNEAQ (reference sequence). The CDR3 DNA sequence: TGTGCCAGCAGCTTAGGGTCGGATGGCTACACCTTC. This translates into CASSLGSDGYTF. Full variable domain (outside the CDR3, taken from reference TRBV7-9 and TRBJ1-2): DTGVSQNPRHKITKRGQNVTFRCDPISEHNRLYWYRQTLGQGPEFLTYFQNEAQLEKSRLLSDRFSAERPKGSFSTLEIQRTEQGDSAMYLCASSLGSDGYTFGSGTRLTVV.

The J gene is TRBJ2-5, the V gene TRBV5-1; D is possibly TRBD1 (5 bases). The J call is uncertain, as TRBJ2-1 better fits the DNA end. Per germline, CDR1 SGHRS and CDR2 YFSETQ. This CDR3 has 15 residues. The CDR3 sequence: CASSSPVQGRETQFF. The CDR3 DNA reads as TGCGCCAGCAGCTCCCCGGTGCAGGGTAGAGAGACCCAGTTCTTC.

This clonotype turned up a few times. The V and J genes are TRBV28 and TRBJ1-1; TRBD1 agrees at 10 bases. This CDR3 has 17 amino acids. The junction had 10 bases not matched to a gene; V was cut back by 2 bases and J by 4 bases. Germline assignment: CDR1 MDHEN and CDR2 SYDVKM. CDR3 sequence reads: CASSLRQGAGSGTEAFF. As DNA, the CDR3 is TGTGCCAGCAGTTTAAGACAGGGGGCCGGATCTGGCACTGAAGCTTTCTTT.

The chain uses TRBV28 and TRBJ2-3; TRBD2 matches 10 bases. The CDR3 totals 15 residues. J was trimmed by 10 bases and V by 5 bases; bases with no gene match: 12. Germline CDR1 MDHEN, CDR2 SYDVKM. The CDR3 nucleotides are TGTGCCAGCAGTCCTACTAGCGGGGTTAAAGTCCCGCAGTATTTT. It encodes CASSPTSGVKVPQYF.

The V call is TRBV7-3, the J call TRBJ1-6; maybe TRBD1 (5 bases). In germline, CDR1 is SGHTA, CDR2 FQGTGA. V was clipped by 5 bases and J by 6 bases, with 14 bases between them. There are 15 residues in the CDR3. The CDR3 nucleotides read TGTGCCAGCAGCCCTCAGGGAGATCGTAATTCACCCCTCCACTTT. Its protein is CASSPQGDRNSPLHF.

There are a few counts of this clonotype. The chain combines TRBV5-1 with TRBJ1-1; unclear D gene. Germline V gene lookup returns CDR1 SGHRS and CDR2 YFSETQ. V shed 5 bases and J shed 0 bases, with 8 bases lying between them. This CDR3 is built from 13 residues. The CDR3 nucleotides read TGCGCCAGCAGGGTGGGGATGAACACTGAAGCTTTCTTT. This encodes CASRVGMNTEAFF.

At least ten counts were recorded for this clonotype. V is TRBV28 and J is TRBJ2-3; no firm D call. CDR3 length equals 15 residues. Trimming took off 4 bases at V and 2 bases at J, with 13 bases between the two ends. Germline V gene sequence: CDR1 MDHEN, CDR2 SYDVKM. CDR3 bases: TGTGCCAGCAGTTCCCGCCATTTGTACACAGATACGCAGTATTTT. It encodes CASSSRHLYTDTQYF.

This clonotype was observed a few times. This chain links TRBV5-4 with TRBJ2-5, with TRBD1 matching over 9 bases. This CDR3 is built from 16 residues. J gave up 3 bases and V 4 bases, and 10 bases lay outside the gene matches. The V gene's germline CDR1 is SGHNT and CDR2 YYREEE (reference sequence). The CDR3 region has the DNA TGTGCCAGCAGCACCCCGACAGGGGGAGACGAAGAGACCCAGTACTTC. Translating it yields CASSTPTGGDEETQYF.

This clonotype has just a few counts. This chain links TRBV11-2 with TRBJ2-7; 9 bases are shared with TRBD2. Germline loops: CDR1 SGHAT, CDR2 FQNNGV. The CDR3 spans 14 residues. The V gene end was trimmed by 0 bases and the J gene end by 6 bases; junction bases not matched to a gene: 3. The CDR3 is CASSLEREGLEQYF. CDR3 DNA: TGTGCCAGCAGCTTAGAGCGGGAGGGCCTCGAGCAGTACTTC.

This clonotype has a count of ten or more. This sequence joins TRBV10-3 and TRBJ2-7; perhaps TRBD2 as D (6 bases). V was shortened by 2 bases and J by 1 base, with 12 bases between the two germline ends. This CDR3 has 15 amino acids. Germline V gene sequence: CDR1 ENHRY, CDR2 SYGVKD. The DNA for the CDR3 is TGTGCCATCAGTGAGGGTGGAGGGAGTTCCTACGAGCAGTACTTC. Encoded protein: CAISEGGGSSYEQYF.

This clonotype was picked up a small number of times. Written as DNA, the CDR3 is TGCAGTGCTAGAGCTATGGGACAGGAGAACACCGGGGAGCTGTTTTTT. Its protein product is CSARAMGQENTGELFF. The chain is built from TRBV20-1 and TRBJ2-2, with 8 bases fitting TRBD1. V was clipped by 1 base and J by 1 base; unmatched bases: 5. Germline assignment: CDR1 DFQATT and CDR2 SNEGSKA (reference sequence). This CDR3 spans 16 amino acids.

The chain combines TRBV2 with TRBJ2-2, with a weak D call TRBD2 (5 bases). V was trimmed by 7 bases and J by 3 bases, leaving 9 bases between them. CDR3 length: 13 amino acids. Germline V gives CDR1 SNHLY, CDR2 FYNNEI. Written as DNA, the CDR3 is TGTGCCAGCACTACTAGTCACACCGGGGAGCTGTTTTTT. This codes for CASTTSHTGELFF.

The chain links TRBV5-5 to TRBJ2-6; D is uncertain. Trimming removed 0 bases at V and 2 bases at J, with 3 bases between. This CDR3 has 14 residues. CDR1 and CDR2 (germline): SGHKS, YYEKEE (reference sequence). As DNA, the CDR3 is TGTGCCAGCAGCTTGGTGGCTGGGGCCAACGTCCTGACTTTC. It encodes CASSLVAGANVLTF.

The chain couples TRBV6-5 to TRBJ2-7; 12 positions match TRBD1. The CDR3 sequence is 17 residues long. Germline V gives CDR1 MNHEY, CDR2 SVGAGI. Trimming removed 2 bases from V and 2 bases from J; junction bases left unmatched: 7. The CDR3 sequence: CASSYRRDRGPTYEQYF. CDR3 DNA: TGTGCCAGCAGTTACCGCCGGGACAGGGGGCCCACCTACGAGCAGTACTTC.

In this sample, this clonotype turned up many times. V gene TRBV20-1 combines with J gene TRBJ1-1; D is unresolved. V dropped 4 bases and J dropped 0 bases, with 3 bases sitting between them. CDR3 length: 11 residues. In germline, CDR1 is DFQATT, CDR2 SNEGSKA (reference sequence). The CDR3 spells CSAKVNTEAFF. The CDR3 coding sequence is TGCAGTGCTAAGGTGAACACTGAAGCTTTCTTT.

V is TRBV18 and J is TRBJ2-7; 8 nucleotides align to TRBD2. CDR3 length equals 17 residues. Unmatched junction bases numbered 17, after V lost 6 bases and J lost 4 bases. The germline V gene encodes CDR1 KGHSH and CDR2 LQKENI. The CDR3, as DNA: TGTGCCAGCTCTTCAGCGGGAGACCGTACTCTTACATACGAGCAGTACTTC. The encoded protein is CASSSAGDRTLTYEQYF.